This T cell receptor beta chain comes out of a study of OX40 agonist ivuxolimab in advanced cancers. Clones were read by immunoSEQ multiplex PCR, and TCRdb kept only the in-frame ones, dropping some. Among about 79,000 clones listed, over 75% were seen once. Study results and caveats: In the expanded peripheral T cells, antigen specificity was never determined. Expanded clones were, on average, more numerous in CD8+ T cells than in CD4+.

Comments on this clone: Its antigen remains unknown.

V was clipped by 9 bases and J by 0 bases, with 11 bases between them. This CDR3 has 13 residues. Germline CDR1 is MRHNA and CDR2 is SNTAGT. The sample was CD4+ or CD8+ T cells sorted from blood, taken in a trial of the OX40 agonist ivuxolimab. The chain combines TRBV6-4 with TRBJ1-1, with D unclear. The receptor comes from an adult with an advanced solid tumor such as melanoma, head and neck, liver or kidney cancer. The CDR3 region has the DNA TGTGCCAGTTCCCTGCGGGTGAACACTGAAGCTTTCTTT. This codes for CASSLRVNTEAFF.